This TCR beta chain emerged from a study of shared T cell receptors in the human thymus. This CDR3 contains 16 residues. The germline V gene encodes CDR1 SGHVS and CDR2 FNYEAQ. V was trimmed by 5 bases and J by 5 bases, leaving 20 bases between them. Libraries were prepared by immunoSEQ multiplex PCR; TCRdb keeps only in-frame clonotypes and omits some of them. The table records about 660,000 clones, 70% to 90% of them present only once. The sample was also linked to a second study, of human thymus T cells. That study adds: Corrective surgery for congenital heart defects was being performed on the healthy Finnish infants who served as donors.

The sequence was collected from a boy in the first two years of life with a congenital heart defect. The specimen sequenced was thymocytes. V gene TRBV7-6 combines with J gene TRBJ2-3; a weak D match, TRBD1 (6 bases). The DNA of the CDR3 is TGTGCCAGCAGCGGGACACGAGGGGAGCTAAGAGATACGCAGTATTTT. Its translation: CASSGTRGELRDTQYF.